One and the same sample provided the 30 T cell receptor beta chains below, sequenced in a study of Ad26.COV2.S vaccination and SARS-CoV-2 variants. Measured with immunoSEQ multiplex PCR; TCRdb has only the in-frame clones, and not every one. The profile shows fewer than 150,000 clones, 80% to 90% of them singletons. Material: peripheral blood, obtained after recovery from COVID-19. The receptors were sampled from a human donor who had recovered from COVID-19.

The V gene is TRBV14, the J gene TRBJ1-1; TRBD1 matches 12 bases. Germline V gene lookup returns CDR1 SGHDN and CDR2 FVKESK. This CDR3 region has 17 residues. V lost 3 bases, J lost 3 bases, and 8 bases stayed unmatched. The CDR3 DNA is TGTGCCAGCAGCCACCGGGACAGGGGGCCCCCCTACACTGAAGCTTTCTTT. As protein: CASSHRDRGPPYTEAFF.

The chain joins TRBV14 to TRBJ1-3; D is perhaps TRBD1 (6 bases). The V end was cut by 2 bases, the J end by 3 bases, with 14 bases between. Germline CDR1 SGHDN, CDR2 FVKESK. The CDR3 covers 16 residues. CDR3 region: CASSQQGTKLGNTIYF. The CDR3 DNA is TGTGCCAGCAGCCAACAAGGGACAAAGCTTGGAAACACCATATATTTT.

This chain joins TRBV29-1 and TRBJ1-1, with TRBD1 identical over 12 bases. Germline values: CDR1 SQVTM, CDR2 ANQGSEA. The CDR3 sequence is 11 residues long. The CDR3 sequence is CRGQGATEAFF. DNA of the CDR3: TGCAGGGGACAGGGGGCTACTGAAGCTTTCTTT.

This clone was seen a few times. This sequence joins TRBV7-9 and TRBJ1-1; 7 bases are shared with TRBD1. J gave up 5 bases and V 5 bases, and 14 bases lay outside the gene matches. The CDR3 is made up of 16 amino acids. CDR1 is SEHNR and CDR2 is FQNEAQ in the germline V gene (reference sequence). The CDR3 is CASSRAEAGGRTEAFF. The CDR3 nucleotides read TGTGCCAGCAGCCGGGCGGAGGCAGGGGGTCGAACTGAAGCTTTCTTT. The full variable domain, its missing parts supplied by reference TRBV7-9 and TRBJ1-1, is DTGVSQNPRHKITKRGQNVTFRCDPISEHNRLYWYRQTLGQGPEFLTYFQNEAQLEKSRLLSDRFSAERPKGSFSTLEIQRTEQGDSAMYLCASSRAEAGGRTEAFFGQGTRLTVV.

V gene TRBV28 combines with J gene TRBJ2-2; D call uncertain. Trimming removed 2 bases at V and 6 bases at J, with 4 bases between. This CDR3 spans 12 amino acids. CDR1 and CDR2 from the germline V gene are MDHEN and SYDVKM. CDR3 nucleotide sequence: TGTGCCAGCAGTTTAGAGTCCGGGGAGCTGTTTTTT. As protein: CASSLESGELFF. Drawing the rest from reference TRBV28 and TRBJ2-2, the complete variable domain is DVKVTQSSRYLVKRTGEKVFLECVQDMDHENMFWYRQDPGLGLRLIYFSYDVKMKEKGDIPEGYSVSREKKERFSLILESASTNQTSMYLCASSLESGELFFGEGSRLTVL.

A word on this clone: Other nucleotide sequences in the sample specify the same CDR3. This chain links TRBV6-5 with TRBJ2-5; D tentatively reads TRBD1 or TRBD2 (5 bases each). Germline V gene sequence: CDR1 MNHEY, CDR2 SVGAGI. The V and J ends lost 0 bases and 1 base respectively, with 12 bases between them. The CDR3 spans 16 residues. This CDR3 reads CASSYSRGRGQETQYF. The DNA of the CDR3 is TGTGCCAGCAGTTACTCGAGGGGACGGGGCCAAGAGACCCAGTACTTC.

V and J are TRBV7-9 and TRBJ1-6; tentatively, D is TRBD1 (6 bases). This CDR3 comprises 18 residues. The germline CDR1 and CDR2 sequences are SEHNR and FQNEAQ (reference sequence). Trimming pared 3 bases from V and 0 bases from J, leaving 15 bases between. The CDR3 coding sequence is TGTGCCAGCAGCTTCGGGGGCTCCTTAAACTCCTATAATTCACCCCTCCACTTT. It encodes CASSFGGSLNSYNSPLHF.

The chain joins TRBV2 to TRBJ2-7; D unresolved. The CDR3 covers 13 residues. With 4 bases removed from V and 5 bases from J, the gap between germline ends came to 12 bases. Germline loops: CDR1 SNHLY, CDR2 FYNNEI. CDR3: CASSARILHEQYF. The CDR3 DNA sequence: TGTGCCAGCAGTGCCAGGATTCTACACGAGCAGTACTTC.

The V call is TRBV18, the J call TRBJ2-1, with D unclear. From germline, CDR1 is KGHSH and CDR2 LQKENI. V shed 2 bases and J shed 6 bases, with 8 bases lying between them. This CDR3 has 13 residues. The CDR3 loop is CASSPGTLNEQFF. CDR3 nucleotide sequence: TGTGCCAGCTCACCAGGAACCCTCAATGAGCAGTTCTTC.

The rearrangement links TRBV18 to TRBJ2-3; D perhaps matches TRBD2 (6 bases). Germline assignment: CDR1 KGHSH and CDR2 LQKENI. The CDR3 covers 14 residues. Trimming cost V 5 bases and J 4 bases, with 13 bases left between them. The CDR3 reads CASSSSAGPDTQYF. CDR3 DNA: TGTGCCAGCTCATCCTCAGCGGGCCCAGATACGCAGTATTTT.

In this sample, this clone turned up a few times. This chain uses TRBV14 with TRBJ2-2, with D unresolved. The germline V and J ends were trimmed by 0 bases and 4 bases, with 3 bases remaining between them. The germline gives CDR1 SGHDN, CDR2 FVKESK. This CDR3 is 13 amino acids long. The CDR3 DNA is TGTGCCAGCAGCCAAGAGGCCACCGGGGAGCTGTTTTTT. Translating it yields CASSQEATGELFF.

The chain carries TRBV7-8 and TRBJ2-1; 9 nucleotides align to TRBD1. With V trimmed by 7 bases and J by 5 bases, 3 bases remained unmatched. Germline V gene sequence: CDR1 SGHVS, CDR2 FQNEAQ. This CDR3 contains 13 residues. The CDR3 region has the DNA TGTGCCAGCATGGGACAGGGACACAATGAGCAGTTCTTC. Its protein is CASMGQGHNEQFF.

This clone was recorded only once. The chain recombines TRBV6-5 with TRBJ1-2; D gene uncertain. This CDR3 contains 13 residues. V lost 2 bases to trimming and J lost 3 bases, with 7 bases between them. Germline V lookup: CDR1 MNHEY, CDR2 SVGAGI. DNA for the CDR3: TGTGCCAGCAGTTACCGCGGTTACTATGGCTACACCTTC. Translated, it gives CASSYRGYYGYTF.

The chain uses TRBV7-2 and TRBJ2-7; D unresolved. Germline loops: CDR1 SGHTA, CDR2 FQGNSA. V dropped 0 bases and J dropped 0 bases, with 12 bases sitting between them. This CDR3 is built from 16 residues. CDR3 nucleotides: TGTGCCAGCAGCTTAGCGGCTAGGCCCCTCTCCTACGAGCAGTACTTC. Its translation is CASSLAARPLSYEQYF.

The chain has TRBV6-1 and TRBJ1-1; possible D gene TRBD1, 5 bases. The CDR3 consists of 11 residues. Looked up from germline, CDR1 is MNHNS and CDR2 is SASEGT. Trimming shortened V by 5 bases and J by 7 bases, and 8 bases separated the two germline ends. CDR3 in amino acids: CASSLTGEAFF. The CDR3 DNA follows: TGTGCCAGCAGTTTAACAGGTGAAGCTTTCTTT.

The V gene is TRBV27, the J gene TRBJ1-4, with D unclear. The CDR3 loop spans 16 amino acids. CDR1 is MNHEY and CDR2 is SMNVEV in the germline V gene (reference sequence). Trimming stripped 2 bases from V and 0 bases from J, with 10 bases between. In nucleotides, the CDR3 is TGTGCCAGCAGTTTAGAAGGGTTTGCAACTAATGAAAAACTGTTTTTT. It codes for CASSLEGFATNEKLFF.

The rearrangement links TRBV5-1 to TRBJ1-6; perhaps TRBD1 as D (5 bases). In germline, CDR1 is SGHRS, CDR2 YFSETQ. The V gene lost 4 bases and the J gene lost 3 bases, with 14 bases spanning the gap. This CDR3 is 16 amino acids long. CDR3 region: CASSPGGGDYNSPLHF. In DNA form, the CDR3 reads TGCGCCAGCAGCCCCGGGGGTGGGGACTATAATTCACCCCTCCACTTT.

CDR3 amino acids: CASSSRQGGSQETQYF. The CDR3, as DNA: TGTGCCAGCAGCTCCAGACAGGGGGGCAGCCAAGAGACCCAGTACTTC. The gene calls are TRBV11-2 and TRBJ2-5; 9 nucleotides line up with TRBD1. The ends lost 4 bases at V and 1 base at J; junction bases unmatched: 7. The CDR3 is made up of 16 amino acids. Germline V lookup: CDR1 SGHAT, CDR2 FQNNGV.

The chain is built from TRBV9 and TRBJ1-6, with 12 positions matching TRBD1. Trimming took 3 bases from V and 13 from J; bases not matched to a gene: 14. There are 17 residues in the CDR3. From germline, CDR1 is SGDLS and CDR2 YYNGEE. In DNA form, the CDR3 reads TGTGCCAGCAGCGACTACGAGGGGGACAGGGGGCGGCAGCCCCTCCACTTT. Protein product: CASSDYEGDRGRQPLHF. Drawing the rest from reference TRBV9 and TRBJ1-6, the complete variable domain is DSGVTQTPKHLITATGQRVTLRCSPRSGDLSVYWYQQSLDQGLQFLIQYYNGEERAKGNILERFSAQQFPDLHSELNLSSLELGDSALYFCASSDYEGDRGRQPLHFGNGTRLTVT.

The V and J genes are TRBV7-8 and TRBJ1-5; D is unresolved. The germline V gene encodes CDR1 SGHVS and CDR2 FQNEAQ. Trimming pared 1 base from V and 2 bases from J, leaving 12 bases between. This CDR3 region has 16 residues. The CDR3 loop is CASSLERVVGNQPQHF. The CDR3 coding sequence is TGTGCCAGCAGCTTAGAACGGGTAGTCGGCAATCAGCCCCAGCATTTT.

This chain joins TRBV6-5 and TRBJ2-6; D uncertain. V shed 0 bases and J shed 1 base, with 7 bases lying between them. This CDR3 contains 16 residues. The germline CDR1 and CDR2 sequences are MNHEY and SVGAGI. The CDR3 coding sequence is TGTGCCAGCAGTTACTCGTTTCAATCTGGGGCCAACGTCCTGACTTTC. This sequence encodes CASSYSFQSGANVLTF.

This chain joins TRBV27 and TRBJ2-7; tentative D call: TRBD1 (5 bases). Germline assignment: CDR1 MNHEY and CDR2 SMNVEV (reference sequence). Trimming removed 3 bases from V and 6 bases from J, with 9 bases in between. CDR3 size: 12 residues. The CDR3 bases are TGTGCCAGCAGTTTCGGGCAGGGCGAGCAGTACTTC. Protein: CASSFGQGEQYF.

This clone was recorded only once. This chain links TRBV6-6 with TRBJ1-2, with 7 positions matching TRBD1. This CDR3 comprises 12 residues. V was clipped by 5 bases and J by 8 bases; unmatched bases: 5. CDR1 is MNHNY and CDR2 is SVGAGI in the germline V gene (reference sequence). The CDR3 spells CASSDRVGGYTF. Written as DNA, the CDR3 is TGTGCCAGCAGTGACAGGGTGGGAGGCTACACCTTC.

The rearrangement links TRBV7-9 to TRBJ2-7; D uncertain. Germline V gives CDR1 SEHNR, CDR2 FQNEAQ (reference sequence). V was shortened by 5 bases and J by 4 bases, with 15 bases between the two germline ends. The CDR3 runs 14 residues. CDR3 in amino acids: CASSPTQTEYEQYF. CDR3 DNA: TGTGCCAGCAGCCCAACCCAAACAGAATACGAGCAGTACTTC.

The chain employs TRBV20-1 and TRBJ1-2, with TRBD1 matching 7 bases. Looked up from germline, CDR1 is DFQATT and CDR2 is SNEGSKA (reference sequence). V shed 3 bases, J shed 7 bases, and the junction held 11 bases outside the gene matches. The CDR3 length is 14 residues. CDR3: CSASAVGRDSGYTF. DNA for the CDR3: TGCAGTGCTAGTGCAGTTGGAAGGGACAGTGGCTACACCTTC.

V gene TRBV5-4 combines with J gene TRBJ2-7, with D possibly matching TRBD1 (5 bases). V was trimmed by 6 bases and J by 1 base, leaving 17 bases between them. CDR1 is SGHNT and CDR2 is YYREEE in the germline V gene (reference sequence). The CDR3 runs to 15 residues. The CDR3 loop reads CASTRRPDNSYEQYF. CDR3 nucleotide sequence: TGTGCCAGCACCCGTCGCCCGGACAATTCCTACGAGCAGTACTTC.

The CDR3 coding sequence is TGCAGCGTTGAAGGGCCGACTAGCTTCTCAAACATTCAGTACTTC. Its translation is CSVEGPTSFSNIQYF. The V call is TRBV29-1, the J call TRBJ2-4, with 7 bases that match TRBD2. Germline lookup yields CDR1 SQVTM and CDR2 ANQGSEA. This CDR3 comprises 15 residues. After removal of 1 base from V and 6 bases from J, the junction contained 9 bases not matched to a gene.

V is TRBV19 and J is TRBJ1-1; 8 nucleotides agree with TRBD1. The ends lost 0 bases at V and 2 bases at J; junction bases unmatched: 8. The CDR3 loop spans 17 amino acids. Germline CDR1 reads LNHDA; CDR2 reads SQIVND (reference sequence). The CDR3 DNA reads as TGTGCCAGTAGTATAGACCTAGGCGACAGGGGAAACACTGAAGCTTTCTTT. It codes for CASSIDLGDRGNTEAFF.

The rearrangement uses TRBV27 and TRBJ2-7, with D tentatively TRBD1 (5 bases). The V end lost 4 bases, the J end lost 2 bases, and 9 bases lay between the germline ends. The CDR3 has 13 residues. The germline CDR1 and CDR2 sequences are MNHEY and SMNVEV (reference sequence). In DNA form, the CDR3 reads TGTGCCAGCAGTTCTAGGACAACCTACGAGCAGTACTTC. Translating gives CASSSRTTYEQYF.

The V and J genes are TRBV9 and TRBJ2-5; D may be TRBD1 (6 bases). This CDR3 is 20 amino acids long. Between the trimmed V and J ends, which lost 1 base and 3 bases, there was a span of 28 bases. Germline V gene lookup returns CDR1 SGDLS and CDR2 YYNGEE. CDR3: CASSVKVGGPEKGPEETQYF. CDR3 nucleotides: TGTGCCAGCAGCGTAAAGGTAGGGGGACCTGAAAAAGGACCAGAAGAGACCCAGTACTTC.